Listed below are T cell receptor beta chains from one sample, sequenced in a study of blood T cell repertoires in COVID-19. Libraries were prepared by immunoSEQ multiplex PCR; TCRdb keeps only in-frame clonotypes and omits some of them. Of some 150,000 clones in the sample, around 84% were seen once. The specimen was peripheral blood. The source of these receptors is a human donor in a cohort sampled during active COVID-19. Each CDR3 is given with its conserved first and last residue. The D gene is left open where the match is weak. The size field is filled for only some rows; it gives once, few, many or a size class.

TRBJ1-2	few	.	TRBV4-1	TGCGCCAGCAGCCAAGAGCGAGGCAGCTTGTATGGCTACACCTTC	CASSQERGSLYGYTF
TRBJ1-2	few	.	TRBV3-1/TRBV3-2	TGTGCCAGCAGCCCACCCAGTAGGGGTTTCGATGGCTACACCTTC	CASSPPSRGFDGYTF
TRBJ2-1	.	.	TRBV5-6	TGTGCCAGCCGAAAAGGGGTGCGCTCCTACAATGAGCAGTTCTTC	CASRKGVRSYNEQFF
TRBJ1-2	.	.	TRBV7-2	TGTGCCAGCAGCTTACAACAGGGAGATGGCTACACCTTC	CASSLQQGDGYTF
TRBJ2-7	.	TRBD2	TRBV29-1	TGCAGCGGGCTGGGCGGGGGGCCCTCCTACGAGCAGTACTTC	CSGLGGGPSYEQYF
TRBJ2-5	.	.	TRBV18	TGTGCCAGCTCACCGGGGAGGCCCCAAGAGACCCAGTACTTC	CASSPGRPQETQYF
TRBJ2-5	.	TRBD1	TRBV11-2	TGTGCCAGCAGCTTTGGGGACAGACTTCAAGAGACCCAGTACTTC	CASSFGDRLQETQYF
TRBJ2-3	.	TRBD1	TRBV19	TGTGCCAGTATGGGGGACAGGGGAACGCCAACTAGCACAGATACGCAGTATTTT	CASMGDRGTPTSTDTQYF
TRBJ2-7	.	.	TRBV6-2/TRBV6-3	TGTGCCAGCAGTTACCCCATACAGGGACGCTCCTACGAGCAGTACTTC	CASSYPIQGRSYEQYF
TRBJ1-3	once	.	TRBV4-3	TGCGCCAGCAGCCGCGCTCTCTCTGGAAACACCATATATTTT	CASSRALSGNTIYF
TRBJ2-5	.	TRBD1	TRBV19	TGTGCCAGTAGGGGGACAGGGGGGGTCGAGACCCAGTACTTC	CASRGTGGVETQYF
TRBJ2-3	.	TRBD2	TRBV5-5	TGTGCCAGCAGCTTGGTGCGGGGGGGCCATACAGATACGCAGTATTTT	CASSLVRGGHTDTQYF
TRBJ1-2	once	.	TRBV12-3/TRBV12-4	TGTGCCAGCAGCCCCCGGTCGGTAGGCTACACCTTC	CASSPRSVGYTF
TRBJ2-7	.	TRBD2	TRBV7-2	TGTGCCAGCAGCTTAGTAGCTAGCGGGGGGGGTTACGAGCAGTACTTC	CASSLVASGGGYEQYF
TRBJ1-1	.	.	TRBV3-1/TRBV3-2	TGTGCCAGCAGCCAAGCCCAGATGAACACTGAAGCTTTCTTT	CASSQAQMNTEAFF
TRBJ2-1	.	TRBD1	TRBV5-1	TGCGCCAGCAGCTTGGGACAGGGCGTTAATGAGCAGTTCTTC	CASSLGQGVNEQFF
TRBJ1-1	.	.	TRBV14	TGTGCCAGCAGCCCGTGGGGGGGGGACACTGAAGCTTTCTTT	CASSPWGGDTEAFF
TRBJ1-2	.	.	TRBV5-4	TGTGCCAGCAGCTTGGAAGTCAGCGCCTATGGCTACACCTTC	CASSLEVSAYGYTF
TRBJ2-3	.	TRBD2	TRBV18	TGTGCCAGCTCACCGCGTCGAGCGGGGGTCACAGATACGCAGTATTTT	CASSPRRAGVTDTQYF
TRBJ2-5	.	.	TRBV6-6	TGTGCCAGCAACTCCGAGGAGACCCAGTACTTC	CASNSEETQYF
TRBJ2-7	.	.	TRBV30	TGTGCCTGGAGACCCGACCGGGCCTACGAGCAGTACTTC	CAWRPDRAYEQYF
TRBJ1-2	.	.	TRBV18	TGTGCCAGCTCACCGGGACAAAACTATGGCTACACCTTC	CASSPGQNYGYTF
TRBJ1-4	once	TRBD1	TRBV19	TGTGCCAGTACCCGGACAGGGGCCACTAATGAAAAACTGTTTTTT	CASTRTGATNEKLFF
TRBJ1-2	.	.	TRBV6-5	TGTGCCACCCTGAGAGGAAACTATGGCTACACCTTC	CATLRGNYGYTF
TRBJ2-2	.	.	TRBV7-8	TGTGCCAGCAGCGGCGGGTCGAACACCGGGGAGCTGTTTTTT	CASSGGSNTGELFF
TRBJ2-7	.	TRBD1	TRBV7-9	TGTGCCAGCAGGGGTACCGGGACAGGGAACAACTACGAGCAGTACTTC	CASRGTGTGNNYEQYF
TRBJ2-1	.	TRBD1	TRBV6-4	TGTGCCAGCAGTGCCCAGGTTGGACAGGGGGCGATGAATGAGCAGTTCTTC	CASSAQVGQGAMNEQFF
TRBJ2-7	.	.	TRBV5-1	TGCGCCAGCAGCCTAGACTGGGGCGGGCAGTACTTC	CASSLDWGGQYF
TRBJ1-3	.	TRBD1	TRBV10-3	TGTGCCATCAGTGCGACAGGGTCGACTGGAAACACCATATATTTT	CAISATGSTGNTIYF
TRBJ1-2	once	.	TRBV19	TGTGCCAGTAGCCCGGGTGGCTGGGTCTATGGCTACACCTTC	CASSPGGWVYGYTF
TRBJ2-1	.	.	TRBV10-2	TGCGCCAGCAGTAAACTAGCTTGGGAGCAGTTCTTC	CASSKLAWEQFF
TRBJ2-1	once	TRBD1	TRBV5-1	TGCGCCAGCAGCCCTGGGACAGGGGGCGAAGGCAATGAGCAGTTCTTC	CASSPGTGGEGNEQFF
TRBJ2-7	.	.	TRBV9	TGTGCCAGCAGCCCCTCGGGGACACCACACGAGCAGTACTTC	CASSPSGTPHEQYF
TRBJ2-5	.	.	TRBV6-5	TGTGCCAGCAGGGAGCGGGCAAACCAAGAGACCCAGTACTTC	CASRERANQETQYF
TRBJ2-1	few	.	TRBV4-1	TGCGCCAGCAGCCCCGGGGTGAGCTCCTACAATGAGCAGTTCTTC	CASSPGVSSYNEQFF
TRBJ1-2	.	.	TRBV27	TGTGCCAGCAGTCGGACAGCTAACTATGGCTACACCTTC	CASSRTANYGYTF
TRBJ2-7	many	.	TRBV7-5	TGTGTCAGCCCCGAACGGGTAATCTCCTACGAGCAGTACTTC	CVSPERVISYEQYF
TRBJ1-2	once	TRBD1	TRBV5-5	TGTGCCAGCAGTCGGGACAGCCACTCCTATGGCTACACCTTC	CASSRDSHSYGYTF
TRBJ1-2	.	TRBD1	TRBV3-1/TRBV3-2	TGTGCCAGCAGCCCGCAGGGGGCCAAAAACTATGGCTACACCTTC	CASSPQGAKNYGYTF
TRBJ2-1	.	.	TRBV7-6	TGTGCCAGCAGCTTACCGGGGGGCATCTACAATGAGCAGTTCTTC	CASSLPGGIYNEQFF
TRBJ1-2	few	TRBD1	TRBV18	TGTGCCAGCTCACCCGACAGGGGGGACTATGGCTACACCTTC	CASSPDRGDYGYTF
TRBJ1-2	.	TRBD1	TRBV19	TGTGCCAGTATAGGACAGGGGAGGGATGGCTACACCTTC	CASIGQGRDGYTF
TRBJ2-7	.	TRBD1	TRBV28	TGTGCCACCGGGACAGCATACGAGCAGTACTTC	CATGTAYEQYF
TRBJ2-5	many	TRBD2	TRBV11-3	TGTGCCAGCAGCTTAGATAGTGTGACTAGCGGGACCCAGTACTTC	CASSLDSVTSGTQYF
TRBJ1-5	.	TRBD1	TRBV6-5	TGTGCCAGCAGGGGCCAAGGGGGCCCCCAGCATTTT	CASRGQGGPQHF
TRBJ1-2	once	.	TRBV5-1	TGCGCCAGCAGCTTGGGCAACTCCTATGGCTACACCTTC	CASSLGNSYGYTF
TRBJ2-5	.	.	TRBV27	TGTGCCAGCAGTCGGGACGGAAGGGGGGAGACCCAGTACTTC	CASSRDGRGETQYF
TRBJ2-1	.	.	TRBV4-3	TGCGCCAGCAGCCAAGGGCGGGCCTACAATGAGCAGTTCTTC	CASSQGRAYNEQFF
TRBJ1-2	few	TRBD1	TRBV7-9	TGTGCCAGCAGCTTAAGAGAACAGGGGAATGGCTACACCTTC	CASSLREQGNGYTF
TRBJ1-2	.	.	TRBV11-3	TGTGCCAGCAGCTTAGCGACCTCAGGGAACTATGGCTACACCTTC	CASSLATSGNYGYTF
TRBJ2-3	.	.	TRBV18	TGTGCCAGCTCACCACGGGCGCCGGGAGGCACAGATACGCAGTATTTT	CASSPRAPGGTDTQYF
TRBJ1-2	.	.	TRBV7-8	TGTGCCAGCAGCTTAGCCGGGGTGGGCTATGGCTACACCTTC	CASSLAGVGYGYTF
TRBJ1-2	.	.	TRBV9	TGTGCCAGCAGATATTCGGGGGGCTATGGCTACACCTTC	CASRYSGGYGYTF
TRBJ2-3	.	.	TRBV30	TGTGCCTGGAGTGCAGGAAGGACAGATACGCAGTATTTT	CAWSAGRTDTQYF
TRBJ2-2	.	.	TRBV9	TGTGCCAGCAAAGAGGGACAGAACACCGGGGAGCTGTTTTTT	CASKEGQNTGELFF
TRBJ2-5	.	TRBD2	TRBV5-1	TGCGCCAGCAGCTTGTCGGGGGGAGGTGTTCGCCAAGAGACCCAGTACTTC	CASSLSGGGVRQETQYF